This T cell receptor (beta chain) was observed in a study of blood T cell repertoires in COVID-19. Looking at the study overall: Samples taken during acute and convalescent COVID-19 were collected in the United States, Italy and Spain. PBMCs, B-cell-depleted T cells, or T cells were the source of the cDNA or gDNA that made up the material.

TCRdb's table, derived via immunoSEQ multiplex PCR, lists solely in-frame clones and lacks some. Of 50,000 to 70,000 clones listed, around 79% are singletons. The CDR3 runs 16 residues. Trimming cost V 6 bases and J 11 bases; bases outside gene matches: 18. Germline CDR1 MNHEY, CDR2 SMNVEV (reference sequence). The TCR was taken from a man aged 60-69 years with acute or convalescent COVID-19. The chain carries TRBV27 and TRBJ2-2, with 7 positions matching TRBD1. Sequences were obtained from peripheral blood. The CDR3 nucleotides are TGTGCCAGCAGGGGACCCACCGGGACAGCGTTCTTCGAGCTGTTTTTT. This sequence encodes CASRGPTGTAFFELFF.